This T cell receptor beta chain was sequenced in a study of post-analysis software for immune sequencing data. Study-level points and caveats: The study found significantly lower normalized Chao1 diversity in multiple sclerosis patients than in controls. Those samples that were prepared in the same batch co-clustered strongly by F measure.

Prepared libraries of TCR beta cDNA carried unique molecular identifiers. One entry per CDR3 protein results from TCRdb running MiXCR on the PCR reads. The sample lists some 690,000 distinct CDR3 sequences; about 32% were seen once. Details on this clonotype: Its antigen is undetermined. This may stem from a read error, because a much larger clone lies one nucleotide away.

The receptor comes from a girl aged 5 to 17 with multiple sclerosis. Sample: blood.

DNA of the CDR3: TGTGCCAGCAGTTTTCGGACAGGCCCCACCCAGTACTTC. It yields the protein CASSFRTGPTQYF. V and J are TRBV12-3 or TRBV12-4 and TRBJ2-7; 7 bases align to TRBD1. J was trimmed by 10 bases and V by 3 bases; bases with no gene match: 9. The CDR3 runs 13 residues.